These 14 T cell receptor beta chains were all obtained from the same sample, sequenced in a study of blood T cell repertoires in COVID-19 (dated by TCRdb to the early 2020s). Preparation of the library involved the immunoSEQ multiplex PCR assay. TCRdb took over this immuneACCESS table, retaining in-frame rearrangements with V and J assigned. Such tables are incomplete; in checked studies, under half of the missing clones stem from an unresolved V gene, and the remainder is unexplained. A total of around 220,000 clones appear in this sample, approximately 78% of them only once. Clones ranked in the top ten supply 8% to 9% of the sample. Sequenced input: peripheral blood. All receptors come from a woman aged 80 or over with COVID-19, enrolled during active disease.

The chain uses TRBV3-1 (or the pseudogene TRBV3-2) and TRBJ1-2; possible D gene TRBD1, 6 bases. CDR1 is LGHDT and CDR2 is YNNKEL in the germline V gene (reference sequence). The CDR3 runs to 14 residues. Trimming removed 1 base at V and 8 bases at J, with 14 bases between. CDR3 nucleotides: TGTGCCAGCAGCCAAGCTCACAGGGATGGCGGCTACACCTTC. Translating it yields CASSQAHRDGGYTF.

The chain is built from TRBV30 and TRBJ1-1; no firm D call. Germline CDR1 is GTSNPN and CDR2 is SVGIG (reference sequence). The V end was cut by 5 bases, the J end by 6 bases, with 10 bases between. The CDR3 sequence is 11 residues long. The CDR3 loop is CAWGIVAEAFF. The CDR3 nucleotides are TGTGCCTGGGGCATTGTAGCTGAAGCTTTCTTT.

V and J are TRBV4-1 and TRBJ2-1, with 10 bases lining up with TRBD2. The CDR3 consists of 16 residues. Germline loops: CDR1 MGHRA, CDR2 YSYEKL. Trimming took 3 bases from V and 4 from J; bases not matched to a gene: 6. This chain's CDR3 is CASSQTTSGAYNEQFF. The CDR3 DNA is TGCGCCAGCAGCCAGACTACTAGCGGGGCTTACAATGAGCAGTTCTTC.

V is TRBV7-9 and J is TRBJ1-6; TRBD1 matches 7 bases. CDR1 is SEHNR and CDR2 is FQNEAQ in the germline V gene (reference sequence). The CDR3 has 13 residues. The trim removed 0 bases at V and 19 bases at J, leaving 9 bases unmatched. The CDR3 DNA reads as TGTGCCAGCAGCTTAGCGTGGACAGGAGTTTTACACTTT. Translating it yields CASSLAWTGVLHF. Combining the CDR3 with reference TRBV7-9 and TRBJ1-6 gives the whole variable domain DTGVSQNPRHKITKRGQNVTFRCDPISEHNRLYWYRQTLGQGPEFLTYFQNEAQLEKSRLLSDRFSAERPKGSFSTLEIQRTEQGDSAMYLCASSLAWTGVLHFGNGTRLTVT.

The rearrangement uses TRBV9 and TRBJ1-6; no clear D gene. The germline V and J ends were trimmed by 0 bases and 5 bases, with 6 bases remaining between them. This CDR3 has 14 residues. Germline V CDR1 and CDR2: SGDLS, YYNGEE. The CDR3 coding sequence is TGTGCCAGCAGCGTAGCACGGGATAATTCACCCCTCCACTTT. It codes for CASSVARDNSPLHF.

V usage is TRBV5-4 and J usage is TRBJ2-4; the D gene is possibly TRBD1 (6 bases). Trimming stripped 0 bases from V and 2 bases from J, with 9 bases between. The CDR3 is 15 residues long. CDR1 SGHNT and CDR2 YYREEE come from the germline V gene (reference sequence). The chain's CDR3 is CASSLDRVTKNIQYF. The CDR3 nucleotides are TGTGCCAGCAGCTTGGACAGGGTAACCAAAAACATTCAGTACTTC.

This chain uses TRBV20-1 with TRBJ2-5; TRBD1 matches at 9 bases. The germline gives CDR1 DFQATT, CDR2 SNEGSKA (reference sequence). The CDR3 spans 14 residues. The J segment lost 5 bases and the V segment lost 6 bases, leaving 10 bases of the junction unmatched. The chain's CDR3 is CSASGQGKWETQYF. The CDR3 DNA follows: TGCAGTGCGAGTGGACAGGGGAAATGGGAGACCCAGTACTTC.

This CDR3 reads CASSDMDRGGYTF. The CDR3 nucleotides are TGTGCCAGCAGTGATATGGACAGAGGAGGCTACACCTTC. The chain links TRBV6-4 to TRBJ1-2; tentatively, D is TRBD1 (6 bases). Trimming removed 3 bases from V and 8 bases from J, with 13 bases in between. CDR3 length: 13 residues. Germline V CDR1 and CDR2: MRHNA, SNTAGT.

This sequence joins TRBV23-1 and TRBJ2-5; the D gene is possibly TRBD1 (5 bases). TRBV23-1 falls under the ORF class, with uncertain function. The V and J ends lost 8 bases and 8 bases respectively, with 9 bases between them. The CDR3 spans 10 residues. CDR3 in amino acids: CASGHSTQYF. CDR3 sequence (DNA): TGCGCCAGCGGACACTCAACCCAGTACTTC.

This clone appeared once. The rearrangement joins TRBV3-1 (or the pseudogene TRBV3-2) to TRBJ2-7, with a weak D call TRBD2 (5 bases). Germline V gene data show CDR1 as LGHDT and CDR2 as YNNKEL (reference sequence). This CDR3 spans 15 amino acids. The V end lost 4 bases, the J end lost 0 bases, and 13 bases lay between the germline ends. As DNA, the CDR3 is TGTGCCAGCAGCCGTCGAGCGGTAAACTCCTACGAGCAGTACTTC. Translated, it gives CASSRRAVNSYEQYF.

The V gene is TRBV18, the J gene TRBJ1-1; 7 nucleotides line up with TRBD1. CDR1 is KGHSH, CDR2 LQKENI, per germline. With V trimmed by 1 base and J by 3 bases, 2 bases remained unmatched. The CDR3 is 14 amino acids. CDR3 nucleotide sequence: TGTGCCAGCTCACCACTAGGGACAGACACTGAAGCTTTCTTT. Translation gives CASSPLGTDTEAFF.

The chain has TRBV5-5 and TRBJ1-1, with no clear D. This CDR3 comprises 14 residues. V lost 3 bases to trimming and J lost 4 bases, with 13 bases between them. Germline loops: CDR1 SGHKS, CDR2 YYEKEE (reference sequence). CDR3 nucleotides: TGTGCCAGCAGCTCCTTTGGCGGGTTCACTGAAGCTTTCTTT. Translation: CASSSFGGFTEAFF.

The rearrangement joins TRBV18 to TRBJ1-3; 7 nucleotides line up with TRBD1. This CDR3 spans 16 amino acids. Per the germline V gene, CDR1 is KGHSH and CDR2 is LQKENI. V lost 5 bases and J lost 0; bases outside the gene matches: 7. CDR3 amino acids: CASSAHGTASGNTIYF. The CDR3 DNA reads TGTGCCAGCTCAGCTCACGGGACAGCCTCTGGAAACACCATATATTTT.

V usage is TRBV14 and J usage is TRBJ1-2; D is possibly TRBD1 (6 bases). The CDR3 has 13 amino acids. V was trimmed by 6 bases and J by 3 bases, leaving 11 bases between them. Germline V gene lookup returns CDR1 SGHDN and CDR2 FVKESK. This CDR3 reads CASSRGAHYGYTF. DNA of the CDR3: TGTGCCAGCAGTCGGGGGGCGCACTATGGCTACACCTTC.